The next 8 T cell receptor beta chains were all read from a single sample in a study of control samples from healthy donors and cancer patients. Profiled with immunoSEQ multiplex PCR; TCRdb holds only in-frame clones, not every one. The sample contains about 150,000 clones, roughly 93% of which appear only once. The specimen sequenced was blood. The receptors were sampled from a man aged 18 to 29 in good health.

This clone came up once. The CDR3 region is CASSLRTGFLREQYF. The CDR3 region has the DNA TGTGCCAGCAGTTTGAGGACAGGATTCCTTCGGGAGCAGTACTTC. The rearrangement uses TRBV28 and TRBJ2-7, with 7 positions matching TRBD1. Germline trimming cut 3 bases from V and 7 bases from J; bases unmatched to any gene: 12. This CDR3 comprises 15 residues. Germline-derived CDR1 and CDR2 are MDHEN and SYDVKM.

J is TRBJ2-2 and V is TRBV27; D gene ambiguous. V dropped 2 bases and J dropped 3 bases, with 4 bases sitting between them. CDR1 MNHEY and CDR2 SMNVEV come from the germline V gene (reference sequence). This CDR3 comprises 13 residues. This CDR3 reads CASSLLYTGELFF. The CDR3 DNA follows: TGTGCCAGCAGTTTACTCTACACCGGGGAGCTGTTTTTT.

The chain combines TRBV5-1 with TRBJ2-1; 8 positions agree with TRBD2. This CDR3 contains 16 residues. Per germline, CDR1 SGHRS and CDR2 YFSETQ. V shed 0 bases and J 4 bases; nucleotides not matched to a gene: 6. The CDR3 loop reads CASSLARGGTYNEQFF. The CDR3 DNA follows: TGCGCCAGCAGCTTGGCCCGGGGGGGTACATACAATGAGCAGTTCTTC.

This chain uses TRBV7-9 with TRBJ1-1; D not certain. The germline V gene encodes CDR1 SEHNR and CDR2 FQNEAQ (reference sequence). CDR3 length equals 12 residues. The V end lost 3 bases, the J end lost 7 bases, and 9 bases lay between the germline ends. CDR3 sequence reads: CASSLGPHEAFF. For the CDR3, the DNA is TGTGCCAGCAGCTTGGGTCCCCATGAAGCTTTCTTT. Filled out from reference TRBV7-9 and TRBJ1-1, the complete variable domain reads DTGVSQNPRHKITKRGQNVTFRCDPISEHNRLYWYRQTLGQGPEFLTYFQNEAQLEKSRLLSDRFSAERPKGSFSTLEIQRTEQGDSAMYLCASSLGPHEAFFGQGTRLTVV.

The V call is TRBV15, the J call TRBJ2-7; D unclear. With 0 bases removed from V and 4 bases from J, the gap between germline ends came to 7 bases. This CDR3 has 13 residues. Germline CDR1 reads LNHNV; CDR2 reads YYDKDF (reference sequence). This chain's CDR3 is CATSRDRLYEQYF. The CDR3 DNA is TGTGCCACCAGCAGAGATCGCCTATACGAGCAGTACTTC. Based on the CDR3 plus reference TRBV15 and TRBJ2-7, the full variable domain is DAMVIQNPRYQVTQFGKPVTLSCSQTLNHNVMYWYQQKSSQAPKLLFHYYDKDFNNEADTPDNFQSRRPNTSFCFLDIRSPGLGDTAMYLCATSRDRLYEQYFGPGTRLTVT.

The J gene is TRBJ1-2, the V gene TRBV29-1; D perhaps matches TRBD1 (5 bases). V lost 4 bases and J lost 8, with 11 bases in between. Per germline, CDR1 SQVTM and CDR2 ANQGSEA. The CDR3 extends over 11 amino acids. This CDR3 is CSVGDGGGYTF. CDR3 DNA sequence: TGCAGCGTTGGGGACGGAGGAGGCTACACCTTC.

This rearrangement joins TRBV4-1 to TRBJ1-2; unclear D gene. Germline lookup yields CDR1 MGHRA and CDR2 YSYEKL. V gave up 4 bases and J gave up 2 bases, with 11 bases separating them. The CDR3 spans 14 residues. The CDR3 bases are TGCGCCAGCAGCCGGAACGAGGAAAACTATGGCTACACCTTC. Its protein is CASSRNEENYGYTF.

The CDR3 reads CASSSDSTYEQYF. DNA of the CDR3: TGTGCCAGCAGTTCGGACAGTACCTACGAGCAGTACTTC. The V and J genes are TRBV6-5 and TRBJ2-7, with D possibly being TRBD1 (6 bases). Germline lookup yields CDR1 MNHEY and CDR2 SVGAGI. Trimming took off 4 bases at V and 2 bases at J, with 9 bases between the two ends. The CDR3 has 13 residues.